The 12 T cell receptor beta chains given below trace back to one sample, sequenced in a study of T cell repertoires in cytomegalovirus infection. Their cognate antigens are unknown. One entry per CDR3 protein, called by TCRdb with MiXCR from the reads. This sample has about 830,000 distinct CDR3 sequences; less than 35% occur once, and the top ten carry around an eighth. Sequenced material: cultured CD8+ T cells from PBMCs, taken from culture after CMV antigen stimulation. The origin of the receptors is a human donor in good health (CMV status not recorded). Some clones in this sample may be carry-over from other donors' samples.

Only a few counts were recorded for this clonotype. The V gene is TRBV7-9, the J gene TRBJ1-6, with 10 bases lining up with TRBD1. Germline CDR1 and CDR2: SEHNR and FQNEAQ (reference sequence). J was trimmed by 2 bases and V by 8 bases; bases with no gene match: 3. The CDR3 runs to 15 residues. In nucleotides, the CDR3 is TGTGCCAGCGACAGGGGGCGGACCTATAATTCACCCCTCCACTTT. The encoded protein is CASDRGRTYNSPLHF. Full variable domain (outside the CDR3, taken from reference TRBV7-9 and TRBJ1-6): DTGVSQNPRHKITKRGQNVTFRCDPISEHNRLYWYRQTLGQGPEFLTYFQNEAQLEKSRLLSDRFSAERPKGSFSTLEIQRTEQGDSAMYLCASDRGRTYNSPLHFGNGTRLTVT.

Ten or more counts support this clonotype. The chain recombines TRBV7-2 with TRBJ1-5; 8 nucleotides line up with TRBD1. Unmatched junction bases numbered 12, after V lost 5 bases and J lost 3 bases. Looked up from germline, CDR1 is SGHTA and CDR2 is FQGNSA. The CDR3 sequence is 17 residues long. The CDR3 DNA follows: TGTGCCAGCAGCGAGTTCCAGGGACAGGCGCTCAATCAGCCCCAGCATTTT. It encodes CASSEFQGQALNQPQHF.

This chain connects TRBV7-2 to TRBJ2-7, with D possibly matching TRBD2 (5 bases). Trimming pared 1 base from V and 4 bases from J, leaving 14 bases between. The CDR3 sequence is 15 residues long. CDR1 is SGHTA and CDR2 is FQGNSA in the germline V gene. The CDR3 region has the DNA TGTGCCAGCAGCTTAGAGGTGACTACCAATTACGAGCAGTACTTC. Protein sequence: CASSLEVTTNYEQYF.

The chain has TRBV6-5 and TRBJ2-1; 8 nucleotides align to TRBD2. Germline V CDR1 and CDR2: MNHEY, SVGAGI. This CDR3 has 14 residues. Trimming cost V 6 bases and J 6 bases; bases outside gene matches: 7. The CDR3 DNA sequence: TGTGCCAGCAGCCTCCTCGGGGGGGCCAATGAGCAGTTCTTC. Translation: CASSLLGGANEQFF.

V and J are TRBV9 and TRBJ2-2, with a weak D call TRBD1 (6 bases). The germline V gene has CDR1 SGDLS and CDR2 YYNGEE. CDR3 length equals 18 residues. V was shortened by 3 bases and J by 2 bases, with 20 bases between the two germline ends. CDR3 amino acids: CASSAAQATGPNTGELFF. The CDR3 nucleotides are TGTGCCAGCAGCGCCGCCCAGGCGACAGGTCCAAACACCGGGGAGCTGTTTTTT.

The chain joins TRBV6-1 to TRBJ2-7, with D uncertain. The CDR3 is 12 amino acids. Germline V gene data show CDR1 as MNHNS and CDR2 as SASEGT. Trimming stripped 4 bases from V and 6 bases from J, with 10 bases between. CDR3 amino acids: CASSGNLFEQYF. CDR3 bases: TGTGCCAGCAGTGGGAATCTATTCGAGCAGTACTTC.

J is TRBJ1-5 and V is TRBV4-1, with D perhaps TRBD1 (5 bases). Trimming took off 4 bases at V and 6 bases at J, with 10 bases between the two ends. CDR1 MGHRA and CDR2 YSYEKL come from the germline V gene. CDR3 length: 13 amino acids. CDR3 in DNA: TGCGCCAGCAGCCGGTCGAGGGGTCAGCCCCAGCATTTT. Translating gives CASSRSRGQPQHF.

This clonotype appeared many times. The gene calls are TRBV24-1 and TRBJ1-5; D uncertain. The length of the CDR3 is 14 residues. V dropped 4 bases and J dropped 0 bases, with 6 bases sitting between them. Germline CDR1 and CDR2: KGHDR and SFDVKD. CDR3 nucleotide sequence: TGTGCCACCAGTGACTTGCATAGCAATCAGCCCCAGCATTTT. Translating gives CATSDLHSNQPQHF.

This clonotype was recorded many times. This chain joins TRBV7-6 and TRBJ2-7, with a tentative D call TRBD1 (5 bases). V gave up 2 bases and J gave up 6 bases, with 8 bases separating them. The germline V gene encodes CDR1 SGHVS and CDR2 FNYEAQ. This CDR3 has 12 amino acids. The CDR3 coding sequence is TGTGCCAGCAGCTTACAGGGTGGCGAGCAGTACTTC. This encodes CASSLQGGEQYF.

The chain has TRBV27 and TRBJ1-5; D call uncertain. The CDR3 runs 15 residues. V was shortened by 1 base and J by 1 base, with 8 bases between the two germline ends. Germline V lookup: CDR1 MNHEY, CDR2 SMNVEV (reference sequence). The CDR3 sequence: CASSLYLGSNQPQHF. Here the CDR3 DNA reads TGTGCCAGCAGTTTATATTTGGGCAGCAATCAGCCCCAGCATTTT.

The V gene is TRBV11-1, the J gene TRBJ2-6; D gene unclear. Looked up from germline, CDR1 is SGHAT and CDR2 is FQDESV (reference sequence). Trimming pared 1 base from V and 4 bases from J, leaving 8 bases between. CDR3 length: 15 residues. The CDR3 spells CASSLGRAGANVLTF. The CDR3 DNA reads as TGTGCCAGCAGCTTAGGAAGGGCCGGGGCCAACGTCCTGACTTTC.

This rearrangement joins TRBV6-4 to TRBJ1-1; 10 bases map to TRBD1. The CDR3 loop spans 15 amino acids. J lost 6 bases, V lost 5 bases, and 9 bases had no gene match. CDR1 and CDR2 (germline): MRHNA, SNTAGT. The CDR3 DNA reads as TGTGCCAGCAGTTTGGATGGGACAGGGGTAGCTGAAGCTTTCTTT. Its protein is CASSLDGTGVAEAFF.